The T cell receptor (beta chain) under discussion was sequenced for a study of T-cell reconstitution after alpha-beta-depleted transplantation in children. This clonotype was detected many times. Its antigen is not identified. The CDR3 is made up of 13 amino acids. Trimming shortened V by 6 bases and J by 8 bases, and 16 bases separated the two germline ends. General study findings and limits: Several hundred expanded graft clones reportedly were the source of alpha-beta T cells about two months after transplant. A year had passed since transplant, and T-cell counts and diversity by then came mostly from newly produced T cells.

Unique molecular identifiers were built into the TCRbeta library. One entry per CDR3 protein, called by TCRdb with MiXCR from the PCR reads. The data contain 200,000 to 250,000 distinct CDR3 sequences, approximately 10% of them singletons. The J gene is TRBJ1-2, the V gene TRBV12-3 or TRBV12-4; perhaps TRBD1 as D (5 bases). The source material was PBMCs, sampled before TCRalphabeta/CD19-depleted stem cell transplant. The sequence was collected from a child less than two years old with acute myeloid leukemia, due to receive a stem cell transplant. CDR3 in amino acids: CASSLGGTSGYTF. Written as DNA, the CDR3 is TGTGCCAGCAGCCTTGGGGGGACGAGCGGCTACACCTTC.